This T cell receptor (beta chain) was recorded in a study of human thymus T cells. Regarding the study as a whole: Related studies noted strongly shared thymic repertoires across unrelated people.

As for this clone: Its specificity is unknown.

During corrective heart surgery, resections were taken, and the thymus tissue came from them. Immunologically healthy infants in Finland undergoing congenital heart defect surgery were the donors. This CDR3 contains 12 residues. Trimming left V 5 bases short and J 8 bases short, with 12 bases between. Germline CDR1 reads MNHEY; CDR2 reads SMNVEV (reference sequence). The assay was immunoSEQ multiplex PCR, and TCRdb's table has in-frame clones only and misses some. This table has some 130,000 clones, over 85% appearing once. The chain uses TRBV27 and TRBJ1-2; D gene uncertain. Sequencing input: thymus tissue. The TCR sequence derives from a boy under three years old with a congenital heart defect but otherwise immunologically healthy. CDR3 loop: CASSPGIGGYTF. The CDR3 DNA reads TGTGCCAGCAGTCCCGGCATTGGGGGCTACACCTTC.